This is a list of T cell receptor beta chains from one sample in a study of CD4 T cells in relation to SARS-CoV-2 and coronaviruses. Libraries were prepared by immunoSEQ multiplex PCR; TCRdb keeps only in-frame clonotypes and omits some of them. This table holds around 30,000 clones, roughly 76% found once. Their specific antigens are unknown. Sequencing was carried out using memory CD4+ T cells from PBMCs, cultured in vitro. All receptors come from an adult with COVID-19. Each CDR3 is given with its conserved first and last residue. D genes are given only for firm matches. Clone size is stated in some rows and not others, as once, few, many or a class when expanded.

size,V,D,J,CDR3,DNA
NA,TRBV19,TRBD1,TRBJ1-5,CASSDRGNDGNQPQHF,TGTGCCAGTAGTGACAGGGGGAACGACGGCAATCAGCCCCAGCATTTT
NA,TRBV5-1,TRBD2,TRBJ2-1,CASSLDAGGDYNEQFF,TGCGCCAGCAGCTTGGACGCGGGAGGGGACTACAATGAGCAGTTCTTC
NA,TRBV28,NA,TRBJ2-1,CASRPPATGEQFF,TGTGCCAGCAGACCTCCAGCCACAGGGGAGCAGTTCTTC
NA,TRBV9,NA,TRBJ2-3,CASSPHRDTDTDTQYF,TGTGCCAGCAGCCCGCACCGGGACACTGACACAGATACGCAGTATTTT
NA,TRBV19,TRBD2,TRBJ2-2,CASSILTSGRRTGELFF,TGTGCCAGTAGTATACTCACTAGCGGGAGGAGAACCGGGGAGCTGTTTTTT
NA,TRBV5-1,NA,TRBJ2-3,CASSSSTDTQYF,TGCGCCAGCAGCTCGAGCACAGATACGCAGTATTTT
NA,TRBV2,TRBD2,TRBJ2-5,CASRSGSGSLETQYF,TGTGCCAGCAGAAGCGGGAGCGGGTCGTTGGAGACCCAGTACTTC
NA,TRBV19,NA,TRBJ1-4,CASSNPGAANEKLFF,TGTGCCAGTAGTAACCCGGGTGCAGCTAATGAAAAACTGTTTTTT
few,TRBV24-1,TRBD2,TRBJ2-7,CATKREGLFYEQYF,TGTGCCACCAAGCGGGAGGGCCTCTTCTACGAGCAGTACTTC
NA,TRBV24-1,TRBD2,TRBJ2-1,CATSGGGRANNEQFF,TGTGCCACCAGTGGTGGCGGGAGGGCCAACAATGAGCAGTTCTTC
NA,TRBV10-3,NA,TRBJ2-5,CAISERGQETQYF,TGTGCCATCAGTGAGAGGGGTCAAGAGACCCAGTACTTC
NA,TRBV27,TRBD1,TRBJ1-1,CASSLWGSTGGITEAFF,TGTGCCAGCAGTTTATGGGGCAGCACAGGGGGCATTACTGAAGCTTTCTTT
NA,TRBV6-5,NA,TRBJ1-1,CASSSRLQEPSREAFF,TGTGCCAGCAGTTCCCGATTACAGGAACCCTCTCGAGAAGCTTTCTTT
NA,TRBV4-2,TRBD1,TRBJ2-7,CASSHGGQGEQYF,TGTGCCAGCAGCCATGGGGGACAGGGAGAGCAGTACTTC
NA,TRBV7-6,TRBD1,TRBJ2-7,CASSFLTGQGLYEQYF,TGTGCCAGCAGCTTCTTGACGGGACAGGGACTCTACGAGCAGTACTTC
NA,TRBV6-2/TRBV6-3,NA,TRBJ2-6,CASCRSGANVLTF,TGTGCCAGCTGCCGCTCTGGGGCCAACGTCCTGACTTTC
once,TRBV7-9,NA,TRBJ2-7,CASSTINYEQYF,TGTGCCAGCAGCACAATAAACTACGAGCAGTACTTC
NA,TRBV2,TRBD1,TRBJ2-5,CASSDRQGSYQETQYF,TGTGCCAGCAGTGATAGACAGGGGTCGTACCAAGAGACCCAGTACTTC
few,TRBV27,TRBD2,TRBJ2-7,CASSWTSGRTLGEQYF,TGTGCCAGCAGTTGGACTAGCGGGAGGACTCTAGGCGAGCAGTACTTC
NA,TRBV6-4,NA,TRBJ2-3,CASSDSDSTDTQYF,TGTGCCAGCAGTGACTCGGACAGCACAGATACGCAGTATTTT
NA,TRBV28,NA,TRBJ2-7,CASSPNFVWAVYEQYF,TGTGCCAGCAGTCCGAACTTTGTTTGGGCAGTCTACGAGCAGTACTTC
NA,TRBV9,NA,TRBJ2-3,CASSVGPGSGTDTQYF,TGTGCCAGCAGCGTAGGTCCAGGGAGTGGCACAGATACGCAGTATTTT
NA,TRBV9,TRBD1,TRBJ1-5,CASSVALGQGDHQPQHF,TGTGCCAGCAGCGTAGCTTTAGGGCAGGGGGACCATCAGCCCCAGCATTTT
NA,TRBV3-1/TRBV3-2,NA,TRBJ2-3,CASSLGTRTDTQYF,TGTGCCAGCAGCCTCGGGACCCGCACAGATACGCAGTATTTT
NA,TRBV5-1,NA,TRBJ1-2,CASSLADSRDRSYGYTF,TGCGCCAGCAGCTTGGCAGATTCCAGAGATAGGTCCTATGGCTACACCTTC
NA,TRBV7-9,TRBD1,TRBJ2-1,CASSLGQGGSYNEQFF,TGTGCCAGCAGCTTGGGACAGGGGGGCTCCTACAATGAGCAGTTCTTC
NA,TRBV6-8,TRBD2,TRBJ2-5,CASRTGQAGEEETQYF,TGTGCCAGCAGGACGGGACAAGCGGGAGAGGAAGAGACCCAGTACTTC
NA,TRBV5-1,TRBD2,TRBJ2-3,CASSLGKTSGSTDTQYF,TGCGCCAGCAGCTTGGGTAAAACTAGCGGTAGCACAGATACGCAGTATTTT
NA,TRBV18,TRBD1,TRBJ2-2,CASSPLTGYNTGELFF,TGTGCCAGCTCACCCCTGACAGGGTATAACACCGGGGAGCTGTTTTTT
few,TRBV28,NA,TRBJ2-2,CASSRLAGNTGELFF,TGTGCCAGCAGCCGCCTGGCGGGAAACACCGGGGAGCTGTTTTTT
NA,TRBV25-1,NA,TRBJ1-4,CASSEYRGQTGDEKLFF,TGTGCCAGCAGTGAATATAGGGGACAAACCGGGGATGAAAAACTGTTTTTT
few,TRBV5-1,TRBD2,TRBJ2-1,CASSGTSADYNEQFF,TGCGCCAGCAGCGGAACTAGCGCCGATTACAATGAGCAGTTCTTC
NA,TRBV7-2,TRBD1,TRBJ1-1,CASSSKTRGTGVTEAFF,TGTGCCAGCAGCTCTAAAACGAGAGGGACAGGGGTCACTGAAGCTTTCTTT
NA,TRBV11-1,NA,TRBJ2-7,CASSPAGLANYEQYF,TGTGCCAGCAGCCCGGCCGGCCTAGCGAACTACGAGCAGTACTTC
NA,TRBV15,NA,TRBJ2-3,CATSRVSSGYTDTQYF,TGTGCCACCAGCAGGGTTTCTTCTGGGTACACAGATACGCAGTATTTT
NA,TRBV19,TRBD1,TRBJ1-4,CASSIPGGASKQLFF,TGTGCCAGTAGTATTCCAGGGGGGGCCTCGAAGCAACTGTTTTTT
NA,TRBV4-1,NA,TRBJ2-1,CASSQGSRGGGYNEQFF,TGCGCCAGCAGCCAGGGGTCCAGGGGTGGGGGCTACAATGAGCAGTTCTTC
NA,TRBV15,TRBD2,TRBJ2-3,CATSILAGASDTQYF,TGTGCCACCAGCATACTAGCGGGAGCATCAGATACGCAGTATTTT
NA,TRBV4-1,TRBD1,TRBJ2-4,CASSLGQGQGEAKNIQYF,TGCGCCAGCAGCCTCGGACAGGGGCAAGGGGAGGCCAAAAACATTCAGTACTTC
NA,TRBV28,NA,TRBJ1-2,CASSLTRGYTF,TGTGCCAGCAGTTTGACGCGTGGCTACACCTTC
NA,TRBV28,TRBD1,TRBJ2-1,CASTDRTGADNEQFF,TGTGCCAGCACGGATCGGACAGGGGCTGACAATGAGCAGTTCTTC
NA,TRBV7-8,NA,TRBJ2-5,CASRKDTSQETQYF,TGTGCCAGCAGAAAGGATACCTCCCAAGAGACCCAGTACTTC
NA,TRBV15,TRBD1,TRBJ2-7,CATSSGTGGSYEQYF,TGTGCCACCAGCAGCGGGACAGGGGGCTCCTACGAGCAGTACTTC
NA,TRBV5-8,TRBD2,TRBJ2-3,CASVGLAGSRGTQYF,TGTGCCAGCGTGGGACTAGCGGGGTCCCGGGGTACGCAGTATTTT
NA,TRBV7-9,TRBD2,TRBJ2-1,CASSLPTSGRTKPYNEQFF,TGTGCCAGCAGCTTGCCGACTAGCGGGAGAACTAAACCCTACAATGAGCAGTTCTTC
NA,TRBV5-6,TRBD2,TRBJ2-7,CASSPDLAGTYEQYF,TGTGCCAGCAGCCCGGATCTAGCGGGTACCTACGAGCAGTACTTC
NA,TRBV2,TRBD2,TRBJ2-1,CASSPFGGSGDNEQFF,TGTGCCAGCAGTCCCTTTGGCGGGAGCGGGGACAATGAGCAGTTCTTC
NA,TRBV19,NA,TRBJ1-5,CASSIKSNQPQHF,TGTGCCAGTAGTATAAAGAGTAATCAGCCCCAGCATTTT
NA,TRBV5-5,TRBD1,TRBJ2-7,CASSLKTGEVHEQYF,TGTGCCAGCAGCCTTAAAACAGGGGAAGTCCACGAGCAGTACTTC
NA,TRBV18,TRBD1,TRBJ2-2,CASSPQGANTGELFF,TGTGCCAGCTCACCACAGGGGGCGAATACCGGGGAGCTGTTTTTT
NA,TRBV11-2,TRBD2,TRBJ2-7,CASSFRLAGAYEQYF,TGTGCCAGCAGCTTCCGACTAGCGGGAGCGTACGAGCAGTACTTC
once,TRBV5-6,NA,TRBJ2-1,CASSYFERSYNEQFF,TGTGCCAGCAGCTACTTCGAAAGGTCCTACAATGAGCAGTTCTTC
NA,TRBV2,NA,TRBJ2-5,CASRGTGEGETQYF,TGTGCCAGCAGGGGTACAGGGGAGGGTGAGACCCAGTACTTC